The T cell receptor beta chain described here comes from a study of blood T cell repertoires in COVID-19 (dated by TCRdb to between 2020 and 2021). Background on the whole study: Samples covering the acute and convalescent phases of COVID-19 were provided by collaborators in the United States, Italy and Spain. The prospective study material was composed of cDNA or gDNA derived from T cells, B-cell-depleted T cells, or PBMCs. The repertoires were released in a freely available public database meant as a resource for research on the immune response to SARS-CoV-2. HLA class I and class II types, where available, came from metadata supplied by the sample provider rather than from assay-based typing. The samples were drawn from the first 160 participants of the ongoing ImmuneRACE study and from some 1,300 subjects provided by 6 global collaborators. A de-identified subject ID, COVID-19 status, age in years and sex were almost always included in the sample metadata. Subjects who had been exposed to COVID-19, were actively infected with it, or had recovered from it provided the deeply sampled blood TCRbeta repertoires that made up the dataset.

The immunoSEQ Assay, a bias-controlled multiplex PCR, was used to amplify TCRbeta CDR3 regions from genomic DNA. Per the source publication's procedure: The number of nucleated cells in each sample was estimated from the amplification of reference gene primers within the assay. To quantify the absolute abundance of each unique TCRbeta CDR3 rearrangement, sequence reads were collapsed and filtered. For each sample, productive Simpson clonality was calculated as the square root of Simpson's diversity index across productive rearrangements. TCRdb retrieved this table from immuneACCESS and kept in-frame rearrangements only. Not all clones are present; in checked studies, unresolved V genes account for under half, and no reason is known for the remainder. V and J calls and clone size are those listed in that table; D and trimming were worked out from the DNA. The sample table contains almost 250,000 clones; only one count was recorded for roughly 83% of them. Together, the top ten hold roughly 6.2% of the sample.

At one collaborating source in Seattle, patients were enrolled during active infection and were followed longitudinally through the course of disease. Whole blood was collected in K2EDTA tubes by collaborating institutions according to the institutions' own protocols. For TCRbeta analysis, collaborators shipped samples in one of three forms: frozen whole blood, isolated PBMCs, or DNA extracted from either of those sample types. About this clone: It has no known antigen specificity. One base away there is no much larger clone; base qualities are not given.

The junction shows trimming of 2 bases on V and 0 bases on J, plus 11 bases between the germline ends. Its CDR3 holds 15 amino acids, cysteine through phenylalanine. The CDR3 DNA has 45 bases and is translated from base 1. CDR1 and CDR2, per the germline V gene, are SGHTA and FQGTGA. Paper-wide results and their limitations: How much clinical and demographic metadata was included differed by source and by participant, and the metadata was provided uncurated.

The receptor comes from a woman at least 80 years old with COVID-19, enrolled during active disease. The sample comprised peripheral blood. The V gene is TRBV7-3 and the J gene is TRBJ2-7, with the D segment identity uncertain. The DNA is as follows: TGTGCCAGCAGCTTATCGAGCCTTAGCTCCTACGAGCAGTACTTC. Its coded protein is CASSLSSLSSYEQYF.